This passage covers 20 T cell receptor beta chains from one sample sequenced in a study of post-analysis software for immune sequencing data. Whole-study results and caveats: The study found TRBV5-6, TRBV5-1 and TRBV20-1 among roughly 5 TRBV segments more frequent in patients than controls.

Their antigens are not known. The TCR beta cDNA libraries carried unique molecular identifiers. TCRdb redid the calling of the PCR reads with MiXCR, one entry per CDR3 protein. The sample consists of 550,000 to 700,000 distinct CDR3 sequences, roughly 45% of them appearing once. The sequenced sample consisted of blood. These receptors originate from a girl aged 10 to 17 with multiple sclerosis.

The CDR3 sequence is CASSGTATWAEQYF. In DNA, the CDR3 is TGTGCCAGCAGTGGGACAGCGACGTGGGCCGAGCAGTACTTC. The rearrangement joins TRBV25-1 to TRBJ2-7, with D possibly matching TRBD1 (6 bases). Deletions cut 4 bases from V and 6 bases from J, with 16 bases between. Germline CDR1 and CDR2: MGHDK and SYGVNS. This CDR3 is built from 14 residues.

In this sample, this clonotype turned up a few times. The chain employs TRBV4-1 and TRBJ2-7; 9 bases align to TRBD2. This CDR3 spans 15 amino acids. V shed 1 base and J 2 bases; nucleotides not matched to a gene: 3. Germline V gives CDR1 MGHRA, CDR2 YSYEKL. The CDR3 DNA is TGCGCCAGCAGCCAAGGGGGCGGGAGGGCCTACGAGCAGTACTTC. It encodes CASSQGGGRAYEQYF.

The chain couples TRBV7-9 to TRBJ2-7, with 9 bases identical to TRBD1. V lost 5 bases and J lost 5; bases outside the gene matches: 13. Germline loops: CDR1 SEHNR, CDR2 FQNEAQ (reference sequence). The CDR3 contains 16 residues. Written as DNA, the CDR3 is TGTGCCAGCAGCCAACCGTTGGGGACAGGGAGAAACGAGCAGTACTTC. It is translated as CASSQPLGTGRNEQYF.

The V call is TRBV20-1, the J call TRBJ1-5; 8 bases agree with TRBD1. CDR1 and CDR2 (germline): DFQATT, SNEGSKA (reference sequence). This CDR3 contains 17 residues. J was trimmed by 2 bases and V by 5 bases; bases with no gene match: 14. In nucleotides, the CDR3 is TGCAGTGCTCAGGACAGGGCTTGGGGGGCGGGCAATCAGCCCCAGCATTTT. Its protein product is CSAQDRAWGAGNQPQHF.

This chain connects TRBV18 to TRBJ2-4, with D uncertain. There are 13 residues in the CDR3. V lost 0 bases and J 4 bases, leaving 4 bases between the germline ends. In germline, CDR1 is KGHSH, CDR2 LQKENI. Here the CDR3 DNA reads TGTGCCAGCTCACCACCAGTAAAAAACATTCAGTACTTC. This sequence encodes CASSPPVKNIQYF.

This clonotype was recorded at least ten times. At one end the junction does not follow the germline gene, possibly because of a read error. V gene TRBV7-2 combines with J gene TRBJ2-7, with D unresolved. This CDR3 has 12 amino acids. Germline values: CDR1 SGHTA, CDR2 FQGNSA. The CDR3 nucleotides are TGCGCCAGCAGCTCCCAAGGCTACGAGCAGTACTTC. Its translation: CASSSQGYEQYF. The full variable domain, its missing parts supplied by reference TRBV7-2 and TRBJ2-7, is GAGVSQSPSNKVTEKGKDVELRCDPISGHTALYWYRQSLGQGLEFLIYFQGNSAPDKSGLPSDRFSAERTGGSVSTLTIQRTQQEDSAVYLCASSSQGYEQYFGPGTRLTVT.

The V call is TRBV29-1, the J call TRBJ2-3; 14 bases match TRBD2. The germline gives CDR1 SQVTM, CDR2 ANQGSEA. CDR3 length: 15 residues. The V gene end was trimmed by 7 bases and the J gene end by 4 bases; junction bases not matched to a gene: 7. CDR3 amino acids: CSASRLAGGPDTQYF. For the CDR3, the DNA is TGCAGCGCTAGCCGACTAGCGGGAGGGCCAGATACGCAGTATTTT.

Points on this clonotype: No conserved phenylalanine or tryptophan is present at the end of the CDR3, so a read error is the likely explanation. The chain carries TRBV29-1 and TRBJ2-1; 8 bases line up with TRBD1. Germline assignment: CDR1 SQVTM and CDR2 ANQGSEA. CDR3 size: 13 residues. V lost 3 bases, J lost 4 bases, and 2 bases stayed unmatched. CDR3 coding DNA: TGCAGCGTTGACAGGGGGCAATACAATGAGCAGTTCTTA. It is translated as CSVDRGQYNEQFL.

This clonotype was observed at least ten times. Its ends do not fully match the called genes, so a read error is possible. This rearrangement joins TRBV5-1 to TRBJ2-3, with D possibly TRBD2 on 6 matching bases. Germline V gene sequence: CDR1 SGHRS, CDR2 YFSETQ. The CDR3 length is 14 residues. The CDR3 DNA reads as TGTGCCAGCAGTTTCAGCGGGAGCACAGATACGCAGTATTTT. Translating gives CASSFSGSTDTQYF.

V usage is TRBV6-2 or TRBV6-3 and J usage is TRBJ1-1; 8 bases agree with TRBD1. V was clipped by 6 bases and J by 11 bases; unmatched bases: 8. The CDR3 contains 12 residues. Germline V gene sequence: CDR1 MNHEY, CDR2 SVGEGT. CDR3 bases: TGTGCCAGCAGCCTCGGACAGGGTCGTGCTTTCTTT. Residues: CASSLGQGRAFF.

This rearrangement joins TRBV28 to TRBJ2-1, with D possibly called TRBD1 or TRBD2 (7 bases each). With 4 bases removed from V and 1 base from J, the gap between germline ends came to 11 bases. Per the germline V gene, CDR1 is MDHEN and CDR2 is SYDVKM. The CDR3 has 15 residues. This CDR3 is CASSSGGQSYNEQFF. CDR3 nucleotides: TGTGCCAGCAGTTCGGGGGGACAGTCCTACAATGAGCAGTTCTTC. Full variable domain (rest looked up from reference TRBV28 and TRBJ2-1): DVKVTQSSRYLVKRTGEKVFLECVQDMDHENMFWYRQDPGLGLRLIYFSYDVKMKEKGDIPEGYSVSREKKERFSLILESASTNQTSMYLCASSSGGQSYNEQFFGPGTRLTVL.

The chain employs TRBV7-2 and TRBJ1-1, with TRBD1 identical over 9 bases. J was trimmed by 8 bases and V by 1 base; bases with no gene match: 8. Germline V CDR1 and CDR2: SGHTA, FQGNSA. The CDR3 sequence is 15 residues long. CDR3 protein: CASSLEQGAHQEAFF. The CDR3 nucleotides read TGTGCCAGCAGCTTAGAACAGGGGGCCCACCAGGAAGCTTTCTTT.

This clonotype was counted only a few times. CDR3 DNA sequence: TGTGCCAGCAGTTCGGCGGTCAGACCTCCCTACGAGCAGTACTTC. Translation: CASSSAVRPPYEQYF. The V and J genes are TRBV28 and TRBJ2-7, with no clear D. Germline-derived CDR1 and CDR2 are MDHEN and SYDVKM. Trimming removed 4 bases from V and 2 bases from J, with 15 bases in between. CDR3 length: 15 residues.

A remark on this clonotype: One junction end disagrees with the germline gene, perhaps due to a read error. The chain is built from TRBV20-1 and TRBJ1-1; TRBD1 might be the D (5 bases). CDR3 length: 14 amino acids. The germline gives CDR1 DFQATT, CDR2 SNEGSKA (reference sequence). CDR3 protein: CSTRLTGGRTEAFF. Written as DNA, the CDR3 is TGCAGTACTAGATTAACCGGGGGGAGGACTGAAGCTTTCTTT.

The chain recombines TRBV3-1 with TRBJ2-1; 9 nucleotides align to TRBD2. The germline V gene encodes CDR1 LGHDT and CDR2 YNNKEL (reference sequence). V was clipped by 0 bases and J by 6 bases; unmatched bases: 9. This CDR3 is built from 17 residues. Here the CDR3 reads CASSQDRAGGYPNEQFF. In nucleotides, the CDR3 is TGTGCCAGCAGCCAAGATCGGGCGGGGGGGTATCCCAATGAGCAGTTCTTC.

V usage is TRBV4-1 and J usage is TRBJ2-1, with D perhaps TRBD2 (6 bases). Germline V CDR1 and CDR2: MGHRA, YSYEKL. The V end was cut by 1 base, the J end by 4 bases, with 8 bases between. This CDR3 has 14 residues. DNA for the CDR3: TGCGCCAGCAGCCAAGTGGGGGGTTACAATGAGCAGTTCTTC. Translating gives CASSQVGGYNEQFF.

The genes are TRBV29-1 and TRBJ2-4, with TRBD1 identical over 7 bases. The DNA end favors TRBJ2-7, so the J call may be wrong. Per germline, CDR1 SQVTM and CDR2 ANQGSEA. The CDR3 totals 11 residues. The CDR3 DNA follows: TGCAGCGTTAGGGACAGTGGCGAGCAGTACTTC. The encoded protein is CSVRDSGEQYF.

The V and J genes are TRBV6-1 and TRBJ1-6, with a possible D match to TRBD1 (5 bases). Trimming took off 4 bases at V and 10 bases at J, with 20 bases between the two ends. The CDR3 length is 16 residues. Germline CDR1 MNHNS, CDR2 SASEGT. CDR3 sequence (DNA): TGTGCCAGCAGTGGAGGGGTGCGAACAGTCCCCTCACCCCTCCACTTT. It codes for CASSGGVRTVPSPLHF.

This clonotype has only a few counts. The chain is built from TRBV5-1 and TRBJ2-5, with D possibly called TRBD1 or TRBD2 (5 bases each). The DNA matches TRBJ2-7 better at its end, which makes the J call doubtful. CDR1 and CDR2 (germline): SGHRS, YFSETQ. The CDR3 loop spans 14 amino acids. The CDR3 is CASSFRDQRHEQYF. The CDR3 bases are TGCGCCAGCAGCTTCCGGGACCAAAGACACGAGCAGTACTTC.

This clonotype was observed a handful of times. The genes are TRBV28 and TRBJ2-1; TRBD1 might be the D (7 bases). Germline V gene data show CDR1 as MDHEN and CDR2 as SYDVKM. CDR3 length equals 17 residues. V gave up 3 bases and J gave up 5 bases, with 20 bases separating them. Written as DNA, the CDR3 is TGTGCCAGCAGTTTTCCCGGAGGGGGCTTAGGAAACAATGAGCAGTTCTTC. Amino acids: CASSFPGGGLGNNEQFF.